A single sample is the source of the 11 T cell receptor beta chains below, sequenced in a study of spatial heterogeneity in lung cancer (dated 2019 in TCRdb). Receptor libraries were prepared by 5' RACE. TCRdb shows the sequencer as NextSeq 500. The raw public data were reprocessed by TCRdb itself: fastp quality trimming at Q25, MiXCR clonotype calling, in-frame beta chains only. Under each unique CDR3 protein, matching rows form one entry showing the most common genes and DNA. This sample is represented by around 3,000 distinct CDR3 sequences; around 55% of them were singletons. Around 2.9% of the sample is in the top ten clones. The sample's time point label, decoded: blood at routine non-recurrence follow-up after resection. This sample comprised PBMCs, obtained at follow-up. The source is a male donor with early-stage non-small cell lung cancer.

About this clonotype: As an off-target read in a library built for alpha chains, this beta chain has a frequency of little significance. The V gene is TRBV6-2 or TRBV6-3, the J gene TRBJ2-7; D is perhaps TRBD2 (6 bases). The CDR3 has 16 amino acids. V was cut by 2 bases and J by 1 base, with 15 bases left in between. Germline values: CDR1 MNHEY, CDR2 SVGEGT. The CDR3 DNA follows: TGTGCCAGCAGTTACGGGGGGTCCTACGGGTCCTACGAGCAGTACTTC. It encodes CASSYGGSYGSYEQYF.

This clonotype was seen only once. Because this beta chain is a stray read in a library intended to capture alpha chains, its abundance should not be given much weight. This rearrangement joins TRBV7-9 to TRBJ2-1; maybe TRBD2 (5 bases). This CDR3 has 14 amino acids. V dropped 2 bases and J dropped 2 bases, with 7 bases sitting between them. Germline CDR1 reads SEHNR; CDR2 reads FQNEAQ (reference sequence). The CDR3 here is CASSLYGTYNEQFF. CDR3 sequence (DNA): TGTGCCAGCAGCTTATACGGGACCTACAATGAGCAGTTCTTC.

By proportion, this clonotype is large (0.1 to 1%). Because this beta chain is a stray read in a library intended to capture alpha chains, its abundance should not be given much weight. The chain uses TRBV5-4 and TRBJ2-5; unclear D gene. CDR1 is SGHNT, CDR2 YYREEE, per germline (reference sequence). Trimming left V 3 bases short and J 5 bases short, with 11 bases between. This CDR3 contains 13 residues. DNA of the CDR3: TGTGCCAGCAGCTCGGTCCCCATTGAGACCCAGTACTTC. Translated, it gives CASSSVPIETQYF.

Points on this clonotype: This beta chain represents an off-target read in a library built for alpha chains; its size is of limited meaning. The V and J genes are TRBV9 and TRBJ2-3, with a tentative D call TRBD2 (6 bases). Germline V gene data show CDR1 as SGDLS and CDR2 as YYNGEE. The CDR3 consists of 16 residues. The V end was cut by 3 bases, the J end by 2 bases, with 16 bases between. The CDR3 reads CASSAGLFGNTDTQYF. CDR3 DNA sequence: TGTGCCAGCAGCGCGGGACTCTTCGGTAACACAGATACGCAGTATTTT.

The sample holds a few counts of this clonotype. This beta chain was picked up by a library intended for alpha chains and is off target, so its count carries little meaning. J is TRBJ2-1 and V is TRBV7-2, with a tentative D call TRBD2 (6 bases). The CDR3 is 14 residues long. Trimming stripped 1 base from V and 9 bases from J, with 13 bases between. Germline CDR1 and CDR2: SGHTA and FQGNSA. The CDR3 reads CASSLEGPGGEQFF. CDR3 coding DNA: TGTGCCAGCAGCTTAGAGGGCCCCGGGGGTGAGCAGTTCTTC.

About this clonotype itself: A library prepared for alpha chains yielded this beta chain as an off-target read; its size is of little meaning. The rearrangement links TRBV7-3 to TRBJ2-3, with TRBD2 as a possible D gene (6 bases). The ends were cut back, 4 bases at V and 8 bases at J, with 13 bases in the middle. This CDR3 comprises 13 residues. Germline CDR1 reads SGHTA; CDR2 reads FQGTGA. CDR3 loop: CASSSDYSSTQYF. As DNA, the CDR3 is TGTGCCAGCAGCTCGGACTATTCTAGTACGCAGTATTTT.

On this clonotype: Being off target in a library aimed at alpha chains, this beta chain has a size of little meaning. The chain employs TRBV7-3 and TRBJ2-3; D unresolved. The CDR3 is 15 residues long. The ends were cut back, 1 base at V and 1 base at J, with 9 bases in the middle. Per germline, CDR1 SGHTA and CDR2 FQGTGA. In nucleotides, the CDR3 is TGTGCCAGCAGCTTAAAAAAGGCGCGCACAGATACGCAGTATTTT. Translated, it gives CASSLKKARTDTQYF.

Comment on this clonotype: This beta chain is a stray sequence in a library constructed for alpha chains; its clone size is not meaningful. The chain uses TRBV7-9 and TRBJ2-5; no clear D gene. Trimming removed 5 bases from V and 4 bases from J, with 8 bases in between. Germline V CDR1 and CDR2: SEHNR, FQNEAQ (reference sequence). This CDR3 has 12 amino acids. DNA of the CDR3: TGTGCCAGCAGCCCCTTGGCAGAGACCCAGTACTTC. Its translation: CASSPLAETQYF.

This clonotype came up a few times. This beta chain was picked up by a library intended for alpha chains and is off target, so its count carries little meaning. The chain joins TRBV20-1 to TRBJ2-5; D possibly corresponds to TRBD2 (6 bases). Per germline, CDR1 DFQATT and CDR2 SNEGSKA (reference sequence). Between the trimmed V and J ends, which lost 6 bases and 1 base, there was a span of 12 bases. CDR3 length: 13 amino acids. The CDR3 DNA reads TGCAGTGCCAACCGAGCGGGCCAAGAGACCCAGTACTTC. Protein sequence: CSANRAGQETQYF.

Worth noting for this clonotype: The library was prepared for alpha chains; this beta chain is a stray read, so its frequency means little. The V gene is TRBV10-3, the J gene TRBJ2-3; the D is unclear. Trimming stripped 10 bases from V and 6 bases from J, with 8 bases between. Germline V CDR1 and CDR2: ENHRY, SYGVKD. The CDR3 has 10 amino acids. CDR3 sequence: CATASDTQYF. In DNA form, the CDR3 reads TGTGCCACCGCCAGCGATACGCAGTATTTT.

As concerns this clonotype: This beta chain appears as a stray read in a library generated for alpha chains; its size is not informative. The chain's CDR3 is CASGLQQGLAKNIQYF. CDR3 in DNA: TGTGCCAGCGGCCTTCAACAGGGATTGGCCAAAAACATTCAGTACTTC. The chain employs TRBV7-9 and TRBJ2-4; possible D gene TRBD1, 6 bases. The CDR3 sequence is 16 residues long. Germline V CDR1 and CDR2: SEHNR, FQNEAQ (reference sequence). The ends were cut back, 8 bases at V and 1 base at J, with 18 bases in the middle.